The clone carrying this T cell receptor beta chain occurred a few times. The entry originates in a study of early T cells in non-severe SARS-CoV-2 infection. Each single cDNA molecule received a unique molecular identifier. TCRdb reanalysed the 5' RACE reads using MiXCR and keeps one entry per CDR3 protein. The sample contains tens of thousands of distinct CDR3 sequences, 10% to 15% of which appear only once. Germline CDR1 reads SGDLS; CDR2 reads YYNGEE. V lost 0 bases and J 3 bases, leaving 12 bases between the germline ends. The CDR3 extends over 15 amino acids. J is TRBJ1-1 and V is TRBV9; maybe TRBD1 (5 bases). The clonotype was recovered from an adult who was a healthcare worker with PCR-confirmed SARS-CoV-2 infection or an uninfected control (not recorded which). What was sequenced was whole blood. The CDR3 sequence: CASSVEGRAYTEAFF. The CDR3 DNA sequence: TGTGCCAGCAGCGTAGAGGGCAGGGCTTACACTGAAGCTTTCTTT.